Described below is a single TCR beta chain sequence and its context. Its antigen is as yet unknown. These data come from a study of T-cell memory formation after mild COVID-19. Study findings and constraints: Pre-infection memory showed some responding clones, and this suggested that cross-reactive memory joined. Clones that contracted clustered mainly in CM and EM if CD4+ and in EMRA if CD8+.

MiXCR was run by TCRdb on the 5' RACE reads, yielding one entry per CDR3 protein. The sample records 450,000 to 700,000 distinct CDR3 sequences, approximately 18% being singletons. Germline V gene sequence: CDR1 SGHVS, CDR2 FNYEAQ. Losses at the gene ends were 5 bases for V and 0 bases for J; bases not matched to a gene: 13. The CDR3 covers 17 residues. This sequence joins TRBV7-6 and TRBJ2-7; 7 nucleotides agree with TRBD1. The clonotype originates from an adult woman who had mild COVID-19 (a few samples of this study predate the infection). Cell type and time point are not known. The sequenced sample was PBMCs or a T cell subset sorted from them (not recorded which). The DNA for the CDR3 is TGTGCCAGCAGCCCCAATTATTACAGGGGAAGCTCCTACGAGCAGTACTTC. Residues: CASSPNYYRGSSYEQYF.